This T cell receptor beta chain came from a study of breast tumors, draining lymph nodes, adjacent tissues. Notes on the study in general: The lymph node origin of tumor T cells was framed as consistent with a hypothesis, not demonstrated. Luminal-like breast cancer showed significantly greater tumor-nontumor repertoire similarity than basal-like breast cancer did. Tumor TCR diversity was below lymph nodes but above nontumor tissue.

TCRdb ran MiXCR on the multiplex PCR reads and lists one entry per CDR3 protein. The repertoire holds 170,000 or so distinct CDR3 sequences, with approximately 30% as singletons. This clonotype occurred many times. The antigen remains unidentified. Axillary draining lymph nodes of breast cancer patients supplied the node samples. CDR3 length: 15 residues. The V and J ends lost 9 bases and 3 bases respectively, with 17 bases between them. CDR1 is KGHDR and CDR2 is SFDVKD in the germline V gene. Sequencing input: axillary lymph node tissue. The sequence derives from a female donor with breast cancer. Some clones in this sample may be carry-over from other donors' samples. The chain has TRBV24-1 and TRBJ1-5, with D perhaps TRBD1 (6 bases). The CDR3 DNA follows: TGTGCCACCGGGGCAGGGGAGTTATCCAATCAGCCCCAGCATTTT. Protein: CATGAGELSNQPQHF.